The T cell receptor (beta chain) under discussion was sequenced for a study of graft-versus-host responses after intestinal transplantation. Study information: Each of the recipients got a multivisceral, liver-intestinal, or isolated intestinal transplant. Every recipient underwent anti-thymocyte globulin induction, then tacrolimus and steroids for approximately three years.

A word on this clone: The target antigen is unknown.

Study-wide results and caveats: In recipient marrow, GvH clones were found, and some appeared first in ileum or blood. The highest levels of circulating GvH clones went along with early declines in HvG clones after transplant.

Using immunoSEQ multiplex PCR, the repertoire was profiled, and TCRdb retains in-frame clones only, with some absent. The sample includes over 100,000 clones, roughly 93% of them seen just once. This material consisted of unstimulated CD4+ T cells sorted from spleen or lymph node cells, taken before intestinal transplant. This clonotype originated in a human donor who received an intestinal transplant.

CDR3 sequence: CSADQWASGTYNEQFF. CDR3 nucleotide sequence: TGCAGCGCTGACCAGTGGGCTAGCGGGACCTACAATGAGCAGTTCTTC. V is TRBV29-1 and J is TRBJ2-1; 9 bases align to TRBD2. V gave up 7 bases and J gave up 2 bases; unmatched junction bases: 12. The CDR3 length is 16 residues. Germline values: CDR1 SQVTM, CDR2 ANQGSEA.